Following are 21 T cell receptor beta chains from one sample sequenced in a study of T cell clonality in common variable immunodeficiency. The method was immunoSEQ multiplex PCR; TCRdb's version includes in-frame clones alone and lacks a portion of them. The specimen gives approximately 16,000 clones without singletons; the ten biggest hold 12% to 15%. Overall study results and limits: Reportedly, TCR beta sequences from common variable immunodeficiency showed fewer deletions and N-nucleotide insertions.

The antigens these receptors bind are not known. Sequencing was carried out using peripheral blood mononuclear cells. The source is a human donor with common variable immunodeficiency.

About this clone itself: Read data end 3 residues before the CDR3 end; the end is taken from the germline J gene. The chain uses TRBV29-1 and TRBJ2-7; 11 nucleotides match TRBD1. The length of the CDR3 is 13 residues. The ends lost 7 bases at V and 3 bases at J; junction bases unmatched: 5. Germline V gives CDR1 SQVTM, CDR2 ANQGSEA. The CDR3 bases that were read are TGCAGCGGGGGGACAGGGGGGGTCTACGAG. Translation: CSGGTGGVYE. The entire CDR3 protein reads CSGGTGGVYEQYF.

This clone has only a few counts. The read halts 3 residues ahead of the CDR3 end, with the missing end drawn from the germline J gene. V and J are TRBV18 and TRBJ1-3, with 7 nucleotides matching TRBD1. This CDR3 comprises 16 residues. Losses at the gene ends were 6 bases for V and 4 bases for J; bases not matched to a gene: 12. The germline V gene has CDR1 KGHSH and CDR2 LQKENI. CDR3 in amino acids: CASSPLSGTAGNTIYF. The DNA read from the CDR3 is TGTGCCAGCTCGCCTCTCTCGGGGACAGCCGGAAACACC.

A note on this clone: The sequence runs out 3 residues before the end of the CDR3; the remainder is reconstructed from the germline J gene. The V and J genes are TRBV7-2 and TRBJ2-7, with D possibly being TRBD2 (6 bases). CDR1 is SGHTA, CDR2 FQGNSA, per germline. V dropped 7 bases and J dropped 4 bases, with 17 bases sitting between them. This CDR3 contains 14 residues. CDR3 sequence reads: CASTPFSGEYEQYF. The CDR3 DNA, read in part, is TGTGCCAGCACCCCCTTTAGCGGAGAATACGAG.

This clone was counted many times. CDR3 region: CASSIHTGYEQYF. Partial CDR3 DNA: TGTGCCAGTAGTATCCATACAGGGTACGAG. The genes are TRBV19 and TRBJ2-7, with D tentatively TRBD1 (6 bases). The missing CDR3 end, 3 residues past where the read stops, is filled in from the germline J gene. The germline V and J ends were trimmed by 3 bases and 4 bases, with 10 bases remaining between them. The CDR3 extends over 13 amino acids. CDR1 is LNHDA, CDR2 SQIVND, per germline (reference sequence).

The sample holds a few counts of this clone. The read stops 3 residues short of the end of the CDR3; the missing end is completed from the germline J gene. The chain combines TRBV19 with TRBJ1-3; weak D call: TRBD1 (5 bases). The CDR3 has 19 amino acids. Germline V lookup: CDR1 LNHDA, CDR2 SQIVND (reference sequence). Trimming shortened V by 3 bases and J by 2 bases, and 23 bases separated the two germline ends. The CDR3: CASSIQMYGHLNPGNTIYF. CDR3 bases read: TGTGCCAGTAGTATTCAGATGTACGGACATTTAAATCCTGGAAACACC.

This clone was seen a handful of times. The CDR3 extends 3 residues past the end of the read, so its final part is completed from the germline J gene. V and J are TRBV7-9 and TRBJ1-1, with D possibly matching TRBD1 (5 bases). Germline values: CDR1 SEHNR, CDR2 FQNEAQ (reference sequence). The CDR3 is made up of 15 amino acids. Trimming took 5 bases from V and 4 from J, leaving 17 bases between them. CDR3 bases read: TGTGCCAGCAGCCCCGGGGGTACCCTAACCACTGAA. Residues: CASSPGGTLTTE. The full-length CDR3 reads as CASSPGGTLTTEAFF.

Concerning this clone: With the read ending 3 residues before the CDR3 end, the germline J gene is used to fill in that end. The rearrangement links TRBV19 to TRBJ2-7; perhaps TRBD2 as D (5 bases). Trimming shortened V by 6 bases and J by 2 bases, and 17 bases separated the two germline ends. This CDR3 is 15 amino acids long. Per the germline V gene, CDR1 is LNHDA and CDR2 is SQIVND (reference sequence). CDR3: CASSPRGQAAYEQYF. The part of the CDR3 DNA that was read is TGTGCCAGTAGCCCCAGAGGGCAGGCAGCCTACGAG.

This clone was counted a few times. The observed sequence ends 3 residues before the CDR3 terminus, with the missing tail filled in from the germline J gene. The chain combines TRBV2 with TRBJ2-5; D is unresolved. Trimming took off 8 bases at V and 5 bases at J, with 9 bases between the two ends. The CDR3 spans 11 residues. Germline lookup yields CDR1 SNHLY and CDR2 FYNNEI. The CDR3 loop is CASGLRETQYF. The part of the CDR3 DNA that was read is TGTGCCAGCGGCCTGAGGGAGACC.

This clone showed up just a few times. The missing CDR3 end, 3 residues past where the read stops, is filled in from the germline J gene. The chain combines TRBV30 with TRBJ1-5; maybe TRBD1 (5 bases). The ends were cut back, 4 bases at V and 7 bases at J, with 14 bases in the middle. CDR1 is GTSNPN, CDR2 SVGIG, per germline (reference sequence). This CDR3 contains 13 residues. The covered CDR3 bases are TGTGCCTGGAACGGGCAGGGTGACCAGCCC. Residues: CAWNGQGDQP. The entire CDR3 reads CAWNGQGDQPQHF. The full variable domain, its missing parts supplied by reference TRBV30 and TRBJ1-5, is SQTIHQWPATLVQPVGSPLSLECTVEGTSNPNLYWYRQAAGRGLQLLFYSVGIGQISSEVPQNLSASRPQDRQFILSSKKLLLSDSGFYLCAWNGQGDQPQHFGDGTRLSIL.

This clone was seen a handful of times. The read ends 3 residues shy of where the CDR3 ends; the end is completed using the germline J gene. The chain carries TRBV19 and TRBJ2-3, with D possibly matching TRBD1 (5 bases). V lost 1 base to trimming and J lost 4 bases, with 18 bases between them. The CDR3 runs 17 residues. Germline V gene sequence: CDR1 LNHDA, CDR2 SQIVND (reference sequence). CDR3 DNA (partial): TGTGCCAGTAGTATAGGCGTCAGGGATCCCTCCCCAGATACG. Translating it yields CASSIGVRDPSPDT. In full, the CDR3 is CASSIGVRDPSPDTQYF. Filled out from reference TRBV19 and TRBJ2-3, the complete variable domain reads DGGITQSPKYLFRKEGQNVTLSCEQNLNHDAMYWYRQDPGQGLRLIYYSQIVNDFQKGDIAEGYSVSREKKESFPLTVTSAQKNPTAFYLCASSIGVRDPSPDTQYFGPGTRLTVL.

This clone is medium-sized within its sample. Read coverage stops 3 residues before the CDR3 terminus; the germline J gene supplies the remainder. The V and J genes are TRBV28 and TRBJ1-4; weak D call: TRBD1 (6 bases). The CDR3 has 18 residues. CDR1 and CDR2 (germline): MDHEN, SYDVKM. V lost 6 bases to trimming and J lost 0 bases, with 20 bases between them. The DNA read from the CDR3 is TGTGCCAGCAGGTCCCGGGACATCTACGCGGCAACTAATGAAAAA. It specifies CASRSRDIYAATNEK. From start to end, the CDR3 is CASRSRDIYAATNEKLFF.

Worth noting for this clone: The read ends 3 residues early relative to the CDR3; the germline J gene fills the gap. The V gene is TRBV5-1, the J gene TRBJ2-1; 10 nucleotides line up with TRBD1. The germline gives CDR1 SGHRS, CDR2 YFSETQ. V lost 7 bases, J lost 4 bases, and 5 bases stayed unmatched. The CDR3 sequence is 14 residues long. The chain's CDR3 is CASRGTGVYNEQFF. CDR3 DNA (partial): TGCGCCAGCCGCGGGACAGGGGTTTACAATGAG.

The sample holds a few counts of this clone. Coverage ceases 3 residues before the CDR3 finishes, and the germline J gene fills in the end. V and J are TRBV2 and TRBJ1-5; D is uncertain. Trimming took 6 bases from V and 2 from J, leaving 14 bases between them. The CDR3 covers 15 residues. Germline loops: CDR1 SNHLY, CDR2 FYNNEI. The sequenced part of the CDR3 DNA is TGTGCCAGCAGCCCGTCTTTCGGGGGCAATCAGCCC. Translation gives CASSPSFGGNQP. The CDR3, in full, reads CASSPSFGGNQPQHF.

This clone was observed a few times. The read terminates 3 residues before the CDR3 end, so the remaining end is supplied by the germline J gene. The gene calls are TRBV19 and TRBJ1-2, with unresolved D. V lost 5 bases and J 5 bases, leaving 12 bases between the germline ends. Germline V gene sequence: CDR1 LNHDA, CDR2 SQIVND (reference sequence). The CDR3 consists of 13 residues. CDR3 sequence: CASSYGQVYGYTF. The DNA read from the CDR3 is TGTGCCAGTAGTTACGGTCAGGTTTATGGC.

Turning to this clone: Read coverage stops 3 residues before the CDR3 terminus; the germline J gene supplies the remainder. V gene TRBV2 combines with J gene TRBJ2-7; 7 bases agree with TRBD1. The CDR3 runs to 14 residues. V was clipped by 5 bases and J by 1 base; unmatched bases: 5. Germline CDR1 and CDR2: SNHLY and FYNNEI. CDR3 in amino acids: CASSRDSLSYEQYF. CDR3 bases read: TGTGCCAGCAGTAGGGACAGTTTGTCCTACGAG. Combining the CDR3 with reference TRBV2 and TRBJ2-7 gives the whole variable domain EPEVTQTPSHQVTQMGQEVILRCVPISNHLYFYWYRQILGQKVEFLVSFYNNEISEKSEIFDDQFSVERPDGSNFTLKIRSTKLEDSAMYFCASSRDSLSYEQYFGPGTRLTVT.

Only a few counts were recorded for this clone. The CDR3 end lies 3 residues beyond the end of the read and is filled in from the germline J gene. The chain joins TRBV20-1 to TRBJ2-7; tentatively, D is TRBD1 (6 bases). The ends were cut back, 3 bases at V and 6 bases at J, with 12 bases in the middle. The CDR3 totals 12 residues. Germline CDR1 and CDR2: DFQATT and SNEGSKA (reference sequence). The CDR3 DNA, read in part, is TGCAGTGCTAGGTTGCCCAGGGGCGAG. Encoded protein: CSARLPRGE. The entire CDR3 reads CSARLPRGEQYF.

The sample holds a few counts of this clone. The DNA ends 3 residues before the CDR3 does, and the rest of the CDR3 is filled in from the germline J gene. The chain recombines TRBV7-2 with TRBJ2-3; 10 bases agree with TRBD2. Trimming at V came to 6 bases and at J to 6 bases, leaving 6 bases not matched to a gene. From germline, CDR1 is SGHTA and CDR2 FQGNSA. The CDR3 runs 14 residues. The covered CDR3 bases are TGTGCCAGCAGTCGAAGCGGGGGGGCGGATACG. This codes for CASSRSGGADT. The full CDR3 protein reads CASSRSGGADTQYF.

This clone was observed a handful of times. The read gets to within 3 residues of the CDR3 end, and the germline J gene fills in the rest. V is TRBV18 and J is TRBJ1-2; TRBD1 matches 7 bases. The CDR3 is 18 amino acids. The trim removed 4 bases at V and 3 bases at J, leaving 17 bases unmatched. Germline assignment: CDR1 KGHSH and CDR2 LQKENI. CDR3 loop: CASSLWAQGTAQDYGYTF. CDR3 bases read: TGTGCCAGCTCACTCTGGGCACAGGGGACAGCCCAAGACTATGGC.

On this clone itself: The read comes to an end 3 residues before the CDR3 does, leaving the germline J gene to fill in the end. The chain employs TRBV2 and TRBJ2-3, with 10 nucleotides matching TRBD1. This CDR3 comprises 15 residues. In germline, CDR1 is SNHLY, CDR2 FYNNEI. V lost 3 bases, J lost 3 bases, and 3 bases stayed unmatched. The sequenced part of the CDR3 DNA is TGTGCCAGCAGTGACGTGGGACAGGGGACAGATACG. Encoded protein: CASSDVGQGTDT. In full, the CDR3 reads CASSDVGQGTDTQYF.

This clone has just a few counts. The part of the CDR3 DNA that was read is TGCAGTGCGGGCGGGACAGGTCGCTCACCC. Residues: CSAGGTGRSP. The whole CDR3 protein reads CSAGGTGRSPLHF. The gene calls are TRBV20-1 and TRBJ1-6; 8 bases are shared with TRBD1. Read coverage stops 3 residues before the CDR3 terminus; the germline J gene supplies the remainder. The V gene end was trimmed by 6 bases and the J gene end by 10 bases; junction bases not matched to a gene: 8. The CDR3 has 13 residues. Germline lookup yields CDR1 DFQATT and CDR2 SNEGSKA (reference sequence).

This clone was recorded many times. The missing CDR3 end, 3 residues past where the read stops, is filled in from the germline J gene. The chain uses TRBV7-2 and TRBJ2-3; D might be TRBD1 (6 bases). The CDR3 is 14 amino acids. Germline assignment: CDR1 SGHTA and CDR2 FQGNSA. V lost 5 bases and J lost 6, with 15 bases in between. The CDR3 loop is CASSPYEGEDTQYF. CDR3 DNA (partial): TGTGCCAGCAGCCCCTATGAGGGGGAGGATACG.